These T cell receptor beta chains were read from a single sample in a study of blood T cell repertoires in COVID-19. Clones were read by immunoSEQ multiplex PCR, and TCRdb kept only the in-frame ones, dropping some. The sample holds 150,000 or so clones, almost 85% seen once. The sequencing sample was made of peripheral blood. The receptors stem from a human donor with acute or convalescent COVID-19. The donor label of this sample is uncertain. The CDR3 runs from the conserved cysteine through the conserved F or W. Fields, in order: D gene, V gene, J gene, clone size, CDR3 protein, CDR3 DNA. The D gene is left open where the match is weak. Size is stated for part of the rows, as once, few or many counts, or as a class when the clone is expanded.

d_call: TRBD1; v_call: TRBV12-3/TRBV12-4; j_call: TRBJ1-2; clone_size: once; cdr3_aa: CASSLNRGGYTF; cdr3_nt: TGTGCCAGCAGTTTAAACAGGGGGGGCTACACCTTC
d_call: TRBD2; v_call: TRBV15; j_call: TRBJ2-4; clone_size: .; cdr3_aa: CATSPSGAVAKNIQYF; cdr3_nt: TGTGCCACCAGCCCTAGCGGGGCCGTAGCCAAAAACATTCAGTACTTC
d_call: TRBD1; v_call: TRBV10-2; j_call: TRBJ1-4; clone_size: few; cdr3_aa: CASSVGTGPTNEKLFF; cdr3_nt: TGCGCCAGCAGTGTGGGGACAGGACCCACTAATGAAAAACTGTTTTTT
d_call: .; v_call: TRBV19; j_call: TRBJ1-5; clone_size: .; cdr3_aa: CAIAPGANQPQHF; cdr3_nt: TGTGCCATTGCGCCTGGGGCCAATCAGCCCCAGCATTTT
d_call: .; v_call: TRBV5-1; j_call: TRBJ2-2; clone_size: .; cdr3_aa: CASSLAPQGSTGELFF; cdr3_nt: TGCGCCAGCAGCTTGGCCCCCCAGGGTAGCACCGGGGAGCTGTTTTTT
d_call: .; v_call: TRBV4-3; j_call: TRBJ2-5; clone_size: .; cdr3_aa: CASSQDRGSQYF; cdr3_nt: TGCGCCAGCAGCCAAGATCGGGGTTCCCAGTACTTC
d_call: .; v_call: TRBV19; j_call: TRBJ2-5; clone_size: .; cdr3_aa: CASSIASPRETQYF; cdr3_nt: TGTGCCAGTAGTATAGCATCACCGAGAGAGACCCAGTACTTC
d_call: TRBD1; v_call: TRBV6-5; j_call: TRBJ2-4; clone_size: .; cdr3_aa: CASLDRARAKNIQYF; cdr3_nt: TGTGCCAGCCTGGACAGGGCCCGAGCCAAAAACATTCAGTACTTC
d_call: TRBD1; v_call: TRBV12-3/TRBV12-4; j_call: TRBJ2-7; clone_size: .; cdr3_aa: CASRQGRGEQYF; cdr3_nt: TGTGCCAGCAGACAGGGGCGAGGAGAGCAGTACTTC
d_call: .; v_call: TRBV5-4; j_call: TRBJ1-1; clone_size: .; cdr3_aa: CASSLRRGTEAFF; cdr3_nt: TGTGCCAGCAGCTTGAGACGGGGCACTGAAGCTTTCTTT
d_call: TRBD2; v_call: TRBV7-2; j_call: TRBJ2-2; clone_size: .; cdr3_aa: CASSFKTSGSVHAGELFF; cdr3_nt: TGTGCCAGCAGCTTCAAGACTAGCGGCTCGGTCCATGCCGGGGAGCTGTTTTTT
d_call: TRBD1; v_call: TRBV6-5; j_call: TRBJ2-7; clone_size: .; cdr3_aa: CASMRDRGSWEQYF; cdr3_nt: TGTGCCAGCATGCGGGACAGGGGTTCGTGGGAGCAGTACTTC
d_call: .; v_call: TRBV28; j_call: TRBJ1-5; clone_size: few; cdr3_aa: CASSSLLPGSNQPQHF; cdr3_nt: TGTGCCAGCTCTTCCCTTCTTCCGGGTAGCAATCAGCCCCAGCATTTT
d_call: .; v_call: TRBV19; j_call: TRBJ1-1; clone_size: .; cdr3_aa: CASSMPGANTEAFF; cdr3_nt: TGTGCCAGTAGTATGCCAGGGGCGAACACTGAAGCTTTCTTT
d_call: TRBD1; v_call: TRBV28; j_call: TRBJ2-4; clone_size: .; cdr3_aa: CASSSTGGVKNIQYF; cdr3_nt: TGTGCCAGCAGTTCGACAGGGGGGGTGAAAAACATTCAGTACTTC
d_call: .; v_call: TRBV2; j_call: TRBJ1-1; clone_size: few; cdr3_aa: CASRMRDTEAFF; cdr3_nt: TGTGCCAGCAGAATGAGGGACACTGAAGCTTTCTTT
d_call: TRBD1; v_call: TRBV7-2; j_call: TRBJ1-1; clone_size: .; cdr3_aa: CASRPTGGMNTEAFF; cdr3_nt: TGTGCCAGCAGGCCTACAGGGGGGATGAACACTGAAGCTTTCTTT
d_call: .; v_call: TRBV9; j_call: TRBJ1-4; clone_size: .; cdr3_aa: CASTSGSSNEKLFF; cdr3_nt: TGTGCCAGCACCTCCGGGTCGTCTAATGAAAAACTGTTTTTT
d_call: .; v_call: TRBV4-3; j_call: TRBJ1-1; clone_size: .; cdr3_aa: CASSQDRPTGGETEAFF; cdr3_nt: TGCGCCAGCAGCCAAGATCGACCCACTGGAGGGGAGACTGAAGCTTTCTTT
d_call: .; v_call: TRBV27; j_call: TRBJ1-1; clone_size: .; cdr3_aa: CASSRRRQTNTEAFF; cdr3_nt: TGTGCCAGCAGCCGACGGAGGCAGACGAACACTGAAGCTTTCTTT
d_call: .; v_call: TRBV18; j_call: TRBJ1-5; clone_size: .; cdr3_aa: CASSPGLNQPQHF; cdr3_nt: TGTGCCAGCTCACCGGGACTAAATCAGCCCCAGCATTTT
d_call: TRBD2; v_call: TRBV4-2; j_call: TRBJ2-7; clone_size: .; cdr3_aa: CASSQGWASGGYEQYF; cdr3_nt: TGTGCCAGCAGCCAAGGGTGGGCTAGCGGGGGTTACGAGCAGTACTTC
d_call: .; v_call: TRBV14; j_call: TRBJ1-3; clone_size: .; cdr3_aa: CASSLGIQFRGNTIYF; cdr3_nt: TGTGCCAGCAGCCTGGGCATTCAATTTCGTGGAAACACCATATATTTT
d_call: TRBD1; v_call: TRBV7-9; j_call: TRBJ1-2; clone_size: .; cdr3_aa: CASSLDRGASYGYTF; cdr3_nt: TGTGCCAGCAGCTTGGACAGGGGGGCTTCCTATGGCTACACCTTC
d_call: TRBD1; v_call: TRBV6-5; j_call: TRBJ1-2; clone_size: .; cdr3_aa: CASSFPSGQGSYGYTF; cdr3_nt: TGTGCCAGCAGTTTCCCCTCCGGACAGGGGAGCTATGGCTACACCTTC
d_call: .; v_call: TRBV1; j_call: TRBJ2-1; clone_size: .; cdr3_aa: CTSSQPGGPPSVF; cdr3_nt: TGCACCAGCAGCCAACCGGGGGGCCCCCCTTCTGTCTTC
d_call: TRBD1; v_call: TRBV4-3; j_call: TRBJ1-3; clone_size: .; cdr3_aa: CASSSGQEGNTIYF; cdr3_nt: TGCGCCAGCAGCTCTGGACAGGAGGGAAACACCATATATTTT